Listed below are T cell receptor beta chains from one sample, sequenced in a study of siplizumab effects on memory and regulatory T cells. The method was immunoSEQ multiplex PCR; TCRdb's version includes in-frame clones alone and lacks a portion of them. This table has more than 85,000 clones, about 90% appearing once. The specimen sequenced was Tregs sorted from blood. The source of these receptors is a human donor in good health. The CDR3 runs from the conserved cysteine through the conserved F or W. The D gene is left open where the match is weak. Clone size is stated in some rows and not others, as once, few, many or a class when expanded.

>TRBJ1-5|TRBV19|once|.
CASRGGSNQPQHF
TGTGCCAGTAGGGGGGGTAGCAATCAGCCCCAGCATTTT
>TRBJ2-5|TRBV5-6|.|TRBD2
CASSIPGLAEMKYF
TGTGCCAGCAGCATCCCCGGACTAGCGGAGATGAAGTACTTC
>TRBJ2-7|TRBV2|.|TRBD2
CASSGASGSYEQYF
TGTGCCAGCAGTGGAGCTAGCGGGAGCTACGAGCAGTACTTC
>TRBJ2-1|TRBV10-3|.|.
CAISGLHNEQFF
TGTGCCATCAGTGGACTCCACAATGAGCAGTTCTTC
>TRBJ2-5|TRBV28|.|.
CARMVCYISQETQYF
TGTGCCAGAATGGTGTGTTACATCTCGCAAGAGACCCAGTACTTC
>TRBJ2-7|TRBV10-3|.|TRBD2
CAISGVPASGGSYEQYF
TGTGCCATCAGTGGGGTCCCAGCTAGCGGAGGATCCTACGAGCAGTACTTC
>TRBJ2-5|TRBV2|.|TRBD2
CAGGGAEETQYF
TGTGCGGGGGGAGGGGCGGAGGAGACCCAGTACTTC
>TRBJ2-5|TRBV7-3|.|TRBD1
CASSLGATGGQETQYF
TGTGCCAGCAGCTTAGGTGCCACAGGGGGACAAGAGACCCAGTACTTC
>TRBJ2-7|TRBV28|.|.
CASSLLGWDHYEQYF
TGTGCCAGCAGTTTATTGGGGTGGGACCACTACGAGCAGTACTTC
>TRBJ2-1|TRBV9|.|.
CASSVPRDGSSYNEQFF
TGTGCCAGCAGCGTGCCCCGGGACGGAAGCTCCTACAATGAGCAGTTCTTC
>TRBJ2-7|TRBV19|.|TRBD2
CASSQTSGPTYEQYF
TGTGCCAGTAGTCAGACTAGCGGGCCTACCTACGAGCAGTACTTC
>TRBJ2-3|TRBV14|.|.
CASSPYGPSQSDTQYF
TGTGCCAGCAGCCCATACGGACCGAGCCAGTCAGATACGCAGTATTTT
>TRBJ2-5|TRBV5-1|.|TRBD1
CASKVQGDFLGETQYF
TGCGCCAGCAAGGTACAGGGGGATTTCTTGGGAGAGACCCAGTACTTC
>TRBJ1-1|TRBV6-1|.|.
CASLENTEAFF
TGTGCCAGCTTGGAAAACACTGAAGCTTTCTTT
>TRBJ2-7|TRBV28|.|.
CASTRTPGSYEQYF
TGTGCCAGCACCCGGACACCAGGATCCTACGAGCAGTACTTC
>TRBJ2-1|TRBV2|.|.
CAKGSGRGEQFF
TGTGCCAAAGGCAGCGGAAGGGGTGAGCAGTTCTTC
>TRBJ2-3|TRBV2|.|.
CASARTIKTDTQYF
TGTGCCAGCGCTAGGACTATTAAGACAGATACGCAGTATTTT
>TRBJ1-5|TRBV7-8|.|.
CASSPRDLDNQPQHF
TGTGCCAGCAGCCCGAGAGACCTGGACAATCAGCCCCAGCATTTT
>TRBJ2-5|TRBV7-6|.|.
CASSLSVGATQYF
TGTGCCAGCAGCTTATCGGTCGGGGCGACCCAGTACTTC
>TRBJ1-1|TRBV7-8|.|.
CASSLASVNTEAFF
TGTGCCAGCAGCTTAGCCTCAGTGAACACTGAAGCTTTCTTT
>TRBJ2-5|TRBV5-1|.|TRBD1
CASSARDRAQETQYF
TGCGCCAGCAGTGCCCGGGACAGGGCCCAAGAGACCCAGTACTTC
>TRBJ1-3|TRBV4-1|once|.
CASTRTNSFSGNTIYF
TGCGCCAGCACCCGAACGAACAGTTTCTCTGGAAACACCATATATTTT
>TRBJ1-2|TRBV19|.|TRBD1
CASSKGQGALNYGYTF
TGTGCCAGTAGTAAGGGACAGGGGGCGCTTAACTATGGCTACACCTTC
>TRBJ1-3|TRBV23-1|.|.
CASSHSDSYSSGNTIYF
TGCGCCAGCAGTCACTCAGACAGTTACTCCTCTGGAAACACCATATATTTT
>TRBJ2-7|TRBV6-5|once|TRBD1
CASSSPRQGAYEQYF
TGTGCCAGCAGTTCGCCCCGACAGGGGGCCTACGAGCAGTACTTC
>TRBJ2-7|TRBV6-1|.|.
CASSQLGYEQYF
TGTGCCAGCAGTCAACTAGGCTACGAGCAGTACTTC
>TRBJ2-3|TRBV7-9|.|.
CASSFWTHTDTQYF
TGTGCCAGCAGCTTCTGGACACACACAGATACGCAGTATTTT
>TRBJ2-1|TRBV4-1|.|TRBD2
CASSRAIGLASYNEQFF
TGCGCCAGCAGCCGGGCAATAGGACTAGCCTCCTACAATGAGCAGTTCTTC
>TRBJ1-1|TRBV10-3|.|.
CAISHGQSNTEAFF
TGTGCCATCAGCCACGGACAGTCGAACACTGAAGCTTTCTTT
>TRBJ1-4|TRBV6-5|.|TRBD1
CASTRDRGGEKLFF
TGTGCCAGCACACGGGACAGGGGAGGTGAAAAACTGTTTTTT
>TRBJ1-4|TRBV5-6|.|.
CASSLGTAEKLFF
TGTGCCAGCAGCTTGGGGACAGCTGAAAAACTGTTTTTT
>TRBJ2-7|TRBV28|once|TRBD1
CASSSAGQGNYEQYF
TGTGCCAGCAGTTCCGCGGGACAGGGCAACTACGAGCAGTACTTC